These T cell receptor beta chains were read from a single sample in a study of post-analysis software for immune sequencing data. TCRdb recomputed calls from the PCR reads with MiXCR, one row per CDR3 protein. Among about 800,000 distinct CDR3 sequences, 25% to 30% were seen once, and the ten largest hold roughly 0.53%. The source material was blood. The receptors stem from a girl aged 5-17 years with multiple sclerosis. Each CDR3 is given with its conserved first and last residue. Fields, in order: V gene, J gene, D gene, CDR3 protein. A D gene is named only where the DNA matches it firmly.

TRBV5-1	TRBJ2-7	-	CASRERYNEQYF
TRBV6-5	TRBJ2-3	-	CASSSYRSPDTQYF
TRBV28	TRBJ1-4	TRBD1	CASSLFGTGTNEKLFF
TRBV27	TRBJ2-1	TRBD2	CATRESVGLAGGRYNEQFF
TRBV7-2	TRBJ2-3	-	CASSWAGDTQYF
TRBV10-1	TRBJ2-3	TRBD1	CASSDHPQGDLNTQYF
TRBV19	TRBJ2-3	TRBD2	CASSLGLEGTDTQYF
TRBV14	TRBJ1-6	TRBD1	CASRPHHRGAYNSPLHF
TRBV7-9	TRBJ2-7	TRBD2	CASRSASGPYEQYF
TRBV28	TRBJ1-5	TRBD1	CASSSTGGASLGQPQHF
TRBV13	TRBJ1-2	TRBD1	CASSSMTGAHYGYTF
TRBV9	TRBJ1-1	-	CASSAPEFNTEAFF
TRBV7-9	TRBJ1-2	-	CASSLGSTGSVYGYTF
TRBV6-1	TRBJ2-7	-	CASSALGNEQYF
TRBV5-5	-	-	CASSLNRGRFYNEQYF
TRBV29-1	TRBJ2-2	TRBD1	CSVETTGVTGELFF
TRBV10-1	TRBJ2-3	TRBD2	CASSAILAGTDTQYF
TRBV7-2	TRBJ2-1	-	CASSLNGAGAGNEQFF
TRBV7-9	TRBJ2-1	-	CASSSQVYNEQFF
TRBV7-8	TRBJ2-1	TRBD2	CASSPFVAGGFRSYNEQFF
TRBV20-1	TRBJ2-3	-	CSASGVGTDTQYF
TRBV7-2	TRBJ2-7	-	CASSLEGDVQYF
TRBV9	TRBJ2-3	-	CASSLETFVRGMTDTQYF
TRBV20-1	TRBJ2-1	-	CSAPPFLGLQGHNEQFF
TRBV4-2	TRBJ1-5	-	CASSQERVLGQPQHF
TRBV7-8	TRBJ2-7	-	CASSSWVSYEQYF
TRBV28	TRBJ2-3	-	CASSPGLNPTDTQYF
TRBV9	TRBJ1-2	TRBD1	CASSVEGAQGYTF
TRBV11-2	TRBJ2-1	-	CASTPMGLAFDEQFF
TRBV7-2	TRBJ2-7	TRBD1	CASSSGTGLRNEQYF
TRBV10-2	TRBJ2-5	TRBD2	CASSTGLAHQETQYF
TRBV9	TRBJ1-1	TRBD1	CASSVDPGTGLNTEAFF
TRBV7-9	TRBJ2-3	TRBD1	CASSPKTGGDDTQYF
TRBV7-2	TRBJ1-2	-	CASSTVLNYGYTF
TRBV6-6	TRBJ2-7	TRBD1	CASRTTGQAYEQYF
TRBV5-5	TRBJ2-1	-	CASSTLAIGQFF
TRBV20-1	TRBJ2-1	-	CNARALSSYNEQFF
TRBV10-3	TRBJ2-1	TRBD2	CAISESWLAGGNEQFF
TRBV29-1	TRBJ1-5	TRBD1	CSVEEATGGGGPQHF
TRBV12-3/TRBV12-4	TRBJ1-1	-	CASSLTPGGTEAFF
TRBV29-1	TRBJ2-5	-	CSVELGLETQYF
TRBV6-5	TRBJ1-1	-	CASSYVGDAEAFF
TRBV5-1	TRBJ1-1	-	CASSQTDRNTEAFF
TRBV5-1	TRBJ1-2	-	CASSFDWGTGYTF
TRBV2	TRBJ2-7	-	CATTVRGYEQYF
TRBV10-3	TRBJ2-3	TRBD2	CAIRSSGGADTQYF
TRBV4-2	TRBJ2-5	TRBD1	CASSPRDRGIETQYF
TRBV27	TRBJ1-2	TRBD1	CASSFTDRTGYGYTF
TRBV7-2	TRBJ2-3	-	CASSPRVARADTQYF
TRBV7-2	TRBJ1-2	-	CASSFSGLAGYGYTF
TRBV9	TRBJ2-5	-	CASSVDAGTYNEQYF
TRBV6-4	TRBJ2-3	-	CASSDSAATSTDTQYF
TRBV5-1	TRBJ2-3	-	CASSAGQPRTDTQYF
TRBV10-3	TRBJ2-5	TRBD1	CATQPGDRELETQYF
TRBV24-1	TRBJ2-1	-	CATSPTRGGDNEQFF
TRBV4-2	TRBJ1-4	TRBD1	CASSQDPGQLEKLFF
TRBV3-1	TRBJ2-3	TRBD2	CASSQGASGARADTQYF
TRBV4-1	TRBJ2-1	-	CASSLKDGRNEQFF
TRBV19	TRBJ2-1	-	CASTGRQVAHNEQFF